This T cell receptor beta chain comes out of a study of naive CD8 T cells in extremely preterm neonates. Study-wide results and limits: Preterm CDR3s were shorter than older groups', with fewer N additions and less trimming.

Extremely preterm deliveries at 23-27 weeks of gestation provided the preterm samples. This CDR3 has 14 residues. Germline-derived CDR1 and CDR2 are LGHNA and YSLEER. V lost 4 bases to trimming and J lost 3 bases; unmatched junction nucleotides: 1. Comments on this clone: Antigen: not known.

Here immunoSEQ multiplex PCR was the method, and the copy in TCRdb shows in-frame clones only, minus some. The data hold roughly 4,800 clones, with nearly 95% observed a single time. The receptor was isolated from a boy who was born preterm. This sequence joins TRBV4-3 and TRBJ2-7, with 12 bases that match TRBD2. Sequences were obtained from naive CD8+ T cells from cord blood. CDR3 nucleotides: TGCGCCAGCAGCCCGGGACTAGCGGGCTACGAGCAGTACTTC. As protein: CASSPGLAGYEQYF.